A single sample gave rise to the 29 T cell receptor beta chains below, sequenced in a study of T-cell memory formation after mild COVID-19. TCRdb analysed the 5' RACE reads with MiXCR anew, one entry per CDR3 protein. This table has about 82,000 distinct CDR3 sequences, approximately 13% appearing once. Specimen: PBMCs or a T cell subset sorted from them (not recorded which). The receptors come from an adult woman who had mild COVID-19 (a few samples of this study predate the infection). Cell type and time point are not known.

This clonotype has more than one count but fewer than ten. The chain employs TRBV4-2 and TRBJ2-3; D possibly uses TRBD1 or TRBD2 (7 bases each). CDR3 length: 15 amino acids. Trimming shortened V by 1 base and J by 4 bases, and 12 bases separated the two germline ends. Germline loops: CDR1 LGHNA, CDR2 YNFKEQ. CDR3 protein: CASSQGQGGADTQYF. The CDR3 DNA is TGTGCCAGCAGCCAAGGGCAGGGGGGGGCAGATACGCAGTATTTT.

There are many counts of this clonotype. This chain joins TRBV7-9 and TRBJ2-1, with D perhaps matching TRBD1 (5 bases). This CDR3 spans 17 amino acids. Between the trimmed V and J ends, which lost 0 bases and 3 bases, there was a span of 15 bases. Germline CDR1 SEHNR, CDR2 FQNEAQ (reference sequence). The CDR3 spells CASSLAQMGPDYNEQFF. The DNA of the CDR3 is TGTGCCAGCAGCTTAGCGCAGATGGGGCCTGACTACAATGAGCAGTTCTTC.

The gene calls are TRBV12-3 or TRBV12-4 and TRBJ1-5, with D possibly matching TRBD1 (5 bases). The V and J ends lost 0 bases and 7 bases respectively, with 7 bases between them. CDR3 length: 13 amino acids. The CDR3 DNA follows: TGTGCCAGCAGTTTAGCGGCAGGGCAGCCCCAGCATTTT. It codes for CASSLAAGQPQHF.

This clonotype was recorded many times. This sequence joins TRBV7-9 and TRBJ2-1, with 13 bases matching TRBD2. V was clipped by 5 bases and J by 6 bases; unmatched bases: 10. Looked up from germline, CDR1 is SEHNR and CDR2 is FQNEAQ (reference sequence). The CDR3 extends over 17 amino acids. The CDR3 loop reads CASSPQAGLAGVNEQFF. The DNA of the CDR3 is TGTGCCAGCAGCCCACAAGCCGGACTAGCGGGAGTCAATGAGCAGTTCTTC.

This sequence joins TRBV6-6 and TRBJ1-5; D is perhaps TRBD1 (5 bases). The V end lost 8 bases, the J end lost 4 bases, and 15 bases lay between the germline ends. CDR1 is MNHNY, CDR2 SVGAGI, per germline (reference sequence). The CDR3 is 14 amino acids. The CDR3 protein is CASFGGVGNQPQHF. DNA of the CDR3: TGTGCCAGCTTTGGGGGTGTAGGGAATCAGCCCCAGCATTTT.

The table lists this clonotype with a few counts. The chain links TRBV5-6 to TRBJ2-7; tentatively, D is TRBD1 (6 bases). CDR1 and CDR2 (germline): SGHDT, YYEEEE. The CDR3 runs 17 residues. V shed 2 bases and J shed 1 base, with 19 bases lying between them. The CDR3 reads CASSFRFGGARSYEQYF. The CDR3 region has the DNA TGTGCCAGCAGCTTTCGATTTGGGGGCGCCAGATCCTACGAGCAGTACTTC.

There are a few counts of this clonotype. The chain uses TRBV12-3 or TRBV12-4 and TRBJ2-7, with a tentative D call TRBD2 (6 bases). The V end was cut by 5 bases, the J end by 0 bases, with 17 bases between. CDR3 size: 16 residues. In nucleotides, the CDR3 is TGTGCCAGCAGTCCGTTTGGCCGGACTACCTCCTACGAGCAGTACTTC. It translates to CASSPFGRTTSYEQYF.

This chain links TRBV29-1 with TRBJ2-1; TRBD2 is a possible D gene (5 bases). Deletions cut 2 bases from V and 10 bases from J, with 15 bases between. The germline V gene has CDR1 SQVTM and CDR2 ANQGSEA. The CDR3 contains 13 residues. CDR3 DNA: TGCAGCGTTGAATTCCGCGGGTCTGGGGAGCAGTTCTTC. As protein: CSVEFRGSGEQFF.

This clonotype has just a few counts. The chain carries TRBV20-1 and TRBJ1-1; TRBD1 aligns across 7 bases. CDR1 and CDR2 (germline): DFQATT, SNEGSKA (reference sequence). Germline trimming cut 6 bases from V and 1 base from J; bases unmatched to any gene: 11. The CDR3 is 15 residues long. The CDR3 is CSARNPQGPNTEAFF. DNA of the CDR3: TGCAGTGCCAGAAACCCACAGGGGCCGAACACTGAAGCTTTCTTT.

This clonotype appeared a few times. This rearrangement joins TRBV4-1 to TRBJ1-5; no reliable D call. Per the germline V gene, CDR1 is MGHRA and CDR2 is YSYEKL. CDR3 length equals 19 residues. V lost 0 bases and J lost 0, with 18 bases in between. Here the CDR3 DNA reads TGCGCCAGCAGCCAAGATTTGGTTCGCACAATCTATAGCAATCAGCCCCAGCATTTT. It encodes CASSQDLVRTIYSNQPQHF.

This clonotype was observed a few times. The chain is built from TRBV7-9 and TRBJ2-7; 9 nucleotides agree with TRBD1. Germline CDR1 reads SEHNR; CDR2 reads FQNEAQ (reference sequence). After removal of 6 bases from V and 1 base from J, the junction contained 22 bases not matched to a gene. The CDR3 spans 20 residues. CDR3 coding DNA: TGTGCCAGCAGGCAGTTCTATTCAAGGGGGCGGGACAGGGAGTCCTACGAGCAGTACTTC. It codes for CASRQFYSRGRDRESYEQYF.

This clonotype appeared many times. The V call is TRBV7-8, the J call TRBJ2-7, with a weak D call TRBD2 (7 bases). CDR1 SGHVS and CDR2 FQNEAQ come from the germline V gene. V was clipped by 1 base and J by 5 bases, with 12 bases between them. This CDR3 is 14 amino acids long. The CDR3 protein is CASSLGGGGDEQYF. The CDR3 bases are TGTGCCAGCAGCTTAGGGGGAGGGGGGGACGAGCAGTACTTC.

The genes are TRBV7-8 and TRBJ1-2, with D perhaps TRBD1 (5 bases). V lost 4 bases, J lost 6 bases, and 9 bases lay in between. In germline, CDR1 is SGHVS, CDR2 FQNEAQ. The CDR3 contains 12 residues. The CDR3 DNA reads TGTGCCAGCAGCTCGGGGACCGATGGCTACACCTTC. As protein: CASSSGTDGYTF. Supplemented by reference TRBV7-8 and TRBJ1-2, the full variable domain reads GAGVSQSPRYKVAKRGQDVALRCDPISGHVSLFWYQQALGQGPEFLTYFQNEAQLDKSGLPSDRFFAERPEGSVSTLKIQRTQQEDSAVYLCASSSGTDGYTFGSGTRLTVV.

The gene calls are TRBV6-5 and TRBJ2-3; 11 positions match TRBD2. Trimming cost V 8 bases and J 3 bases; bases outside gene matches: 10. Germline lookup yields CDR1 MNHEY and CDR2 SVGAGI. The CDR3 is 16 amino acids. The CDR3 here is CASGASSGRYTDTQYF. CDR3 nucleotides: TGTGCCAGCGGAGCATCTAGCGGGAGGTATACAGATACGCAGTATTTT.

This clonotype was observed a few times. The rearrangement uses TRBV4-1 and TRBJ2-7; D unclear. CDR1 is MGHRA, CDR2 YSYEKL, per germline. The CDR3 contains 13 residues. Trimming pared 5 bases from V and 3 bases from J, leaving 11 bases between. The CDR3 reads CASSFGDFYEQYF. The CDR3 DNA is TGCGCCAGCAGCTTCGGCGACTTCTACGAGCAGTACTTC.

This clonotype was detected only a few times. V and J are TRBV6-5 and TRBJ2-5; D may be TRBD2 (7 bases). Germline lookup yields CDR1 MNHEY and CDR2 SVGAGI. This CDR3 has 15 amino acids. The V end was cut by 0 bases, the J end by 2 bases, with 10 bases between. The CDR3 DNA reads TGTGCCAGCAGTTACTCGGGGGGGCCGCAAGAGACCCAGTACTTC. Encoded protein: CASSYSGGPQETQYF.

V and J are TRBV27 and TRBJ2-7, with 9 bases lining up with TRBD1. Per germline, CDR1 MNHEY and CDR2 SMNVEV (reference sequence). V dropped 6 bases and J dropped 4; count of bases not matched to a gene: 13. CDR3 length equals 16 residues. The CDR3 loop is CASSTLPGTGSYEQYF. The CDR3 DNA reads as TGTGCCAGCAGCACCCTACCCGGGACAGGGTCTTACGAGCAGTACTTC.

This clonotype has only a few counts. This chain joins TRBV11-1 and TRBJ2-5, with D unresolved. The CDR3 consists of 15 residues. The V gene lost 6 bases and the J gene lost 2 bases, with 16 bases spanning the gap. Germline values: CDR1 SGHAT, CDR2 FQDESV (reference sequence). CDR3 protein: CASSSPGPTQETQYF. The CDR3 DNA reads TGTGCCAGCAGTTCGCCTGGTCCGACACAAGAGACCCAGTACTTC.

This clonotype was recorded a few times. The V call is TRBV2, the J call TRBJ2-1, with TRBD2 matching 11 bases. This CDR3 contains 16 residues. Unmatched junction bases numbered 13, after V lost 9 bases and J lost 6 bases. The germline V gene encodes CDR1 SNHLY and CDR2 FYNNEI. The CDR3 DNA reads as TGTGCCAGGACTAGCGGGGAACGTTTTTCGGTCAATGAGCAGTTCTTC. It is translated as CARTSGERFSVNEQFF.

This chain uses TRBV7-9 with TRBJ2-2, with a tentative D call TRBD1 (6 bases). The length of the CDR3 is 14 residues. Germline V gene lookup returns CDR1 SEHNR and CDR2 FQNEAQ (reference sequence). Trimming took off 3 bases at V and 5 bases at J, with 10 bases between the two ends. In DNA, the CDR3 is TGTGCCAGCAGCTTCTCAGGGGAGACCGGGGAGCTGTTTTTT. It codes for CASSFSGETGELFF.

The chain links TRBV24-1 to TRBJ2-2; TRBD1 is a possible D gene (5 bases). CDR3 length equals 13 residues. Germline V lookup: CDR1 KGHDR, CDR2 SFDVKD. V lost 4 bases and J 4 bases, leaving 6 bases between the germline ends. Here the CDR3 reads CATSETATGELFF. CDR3 bases: TGTGCCACCAGTGAGACAGCCACCGGGGAGCTGTTTTTT.

The V and J genes are TRBV27 and TRBJ2-5; D not resolved. The CDR3 consists of 11 residues. Trimming took 6 bases from V and 3 from J, leaving 5 bases between them. Germline V gene data show CDR1 as MNHEY and CDR2 as SMNVEV (reference sequence). CDR3 DNA sequence: TGTGCCAGCAGGAGAGAAGAGACCCAGTACTTC. Protein: CASRREETQYF.

This clonotype was observed many times. The CDR3 spells CSVDSYNEQFF. The CDR3, as DNA: TGCAGCGTTGACAGCTACAATGAGCAGTTCTTC. The gene calls are TRBV29-1 and TRBJ2-1; D is unresolved. V lost 3 bases and J 3 bases, leaving 3 bases between the germline ends. CDR1 and CDR2 (germline): SQVTM, ANQGSEA. This CDR3 has 11 residues.

This clonotype occurred many times. The chain carries TRBV7-2 and TRBJ2-7, with TRBD2 matching over 13 bases. J lost 6 bases, V lost 4 bases, and 3 bases had no gene match. This CDR3 comprises 14 residues. The germline V gene has CDR1 SGHTA and CDR2 FQGNSA. DNA for the CDR3: TGTGCCAGCAGCTCAGGACTAGCGGGAGCCGAGCAGTACTTC. Translation: CASSSGLAGAEQYF. Together with reference TRBV7-2 and TRBJ2-7, the CDR3 gives the full variable domain: GAGVSQSPSNKVTEKGKDVELRCDPISGHTALYWYRQSLGQGLEFLIYFQGNSAPDKSGLPSDRFSAERTGGSVSTLTIQRTQQEDSAVYLCASSSGLAGAEQYFGPGTRLTVT.

This clonotype was picked up many times. The rearrangement joins TRBV7-9 to TRBJ2-3; D is ambiguous. The CDR3 is made up of 12 amino acids. Trimming cost V 5 bases and J 3 bases, with 6 bases left between them. CDR1 and CDR2 (germline): SEHNR, FQNEAQ (reference sequence). CDR3 coding DNA: TGTGCCAGCAGCCTCGGTACAGATACGCAGTATTTT. Translated: CASSLGTDTQYF.

This clonotype was counted only a few times. V gene TRBV12-3 or TRBV12-4 combines with J gene TRBJ2-7; tentative D call: TRBD1 (6 bases). This CDR3 comprises 15 residues. Trimming stripped 1 base from V and 3 bases from J, with 13 bases between. CDR3 loop: CASSLVPGVSYEQYF. The DNA of the CDR3 is TGTGCCAGCAGTTTAGTTCCAGGGGTAAGCTACGAGCAGTACTTC.

The chain recombines TRBV13 with TRBJ2-7; D is unclear. The CDR3 covers 13 residues. The V end lost 1 base, the J end lost 3 bases, and 7 bases lay between the germline ends. Germline V CDR1 and CDR2: PRHDT, FYEKMQ (reference sequence). This CDR3 reads CASSLERSYEQYF. Written as DNA, the CDR3 is TGTGCCAGCAGCTTAGAAAGGAGCTACGAGCAGTACTTC.

V and J are TRBV3-1 and TRBJ2-1, with TRBD2 matching 10 bases. Per the germline V gene, CDR1 is LGHDT and CDR2 is YNNKEL (reference sequence). J gave up 5 bases and V 4 bases, and 5 bases lay outside the gene matches. The CDR3 sequence is 15 residues long. CDR3 protein: CASSLPAGGNNEQFF. CDR3 bases: TGTGCCAGCAGCCTCCCAGCGGGGGGGAACAATGAGCAGTTCTTC.

The rearrangement links TRBV7-6 to TRBJ2-7; the match to TRBD2 covers 8 bases. The V segment lost 5 bases and the J segment 0 bases; nucleotides outside the gene matches: 3. Germline values: CDR1 SGHVS, CDR2 FNYEAQ. The CDR3 totals 14 residues. The CDR3 sequence: CASSGAGDSYEQYF. CDR3 DNA sequence: TGTGCCAGCAGCGGAGCGGGGGACTCCTACGAGCAGTACTTC.